This T cell receptor (beta chain) was found in a study of T cells in Graves' hyperthyroidism and ophthalmopathy. Study information: The blood sample was taken at first diagnosis, before treatment began. Study-wide results and caveats: In the blood, most expanded thyroid clonotypes above 0.001 appeared as well.

V was pared by 5 bases and J by 0 bases, with 14 bases between. This CDR3 is built from 15 residues. CDR1 is SGHKS and CDR2 is YYEKEE in the germline V gene (reference sequence). TCR beta CDR3 sequences were amplified from RNA transcripts. With the HTBI primer set, the TCR CDR3 went through a first round of RT-PCR. Via MiXCR, TCRdb re-called the multiplex PCR reads, giving one row per CDR3 protein. The sample consists of about 520,000 distinct CDR3 sequences, approximately 25% of them appearing once. Points on this clonotype: As yet, its antigen is unknown.

Investigators excluded patients with uncontrolled infection, other autoimmune disease, pregnancy or lactation. Around 10 ml fresh peripheral blood yielded the PBMCs. The specimen sequenced was blood. This clonotype was obtained from a woman aged 25 to 39 with Graves' ophthalmopathy. J is TRBJ1-1 and V is TRBV5-5; no clear D. This chain's CDR3 is CASRSPGVMNTEAFF. The CDR3 DNA sequence: TGTGCCAGCAGGTCCCCCGGAGTGATGAACACTGAAGCTTTCTTT.